The 31 T cell receptor beta chains listed next were all sequenced from one sample in a study of Ad26.COV2.S vaccination and SARS-CoV-2 variants. Treatment meaning: around 19 received Ad26.COV2.S at low or high dose, single or two shots; roughly five received placebo; per-sample allocation not given. At day 63 after the first vaccine or placebo injection, samples were drawn. Only in-frame clones appear in the TCRdb table, and some are missing; sequencing was by immunoSEQ multiplex PCR. The sample lists 200,000 to 250,000 clones, 88% occurring once. The sequences come from peripheral blood, collected in a trial of Ad26.COV2.S vaccine versus placebo. The origin of the receptors is a person between 18 and 65 years old who received the Ad26.COV2.S COVID-19 vaccine or a placebo.

The gene calls are TRBV19 and TRBJ2-2, with 9 bases matching TRBD1. Germline lookup yields CDR1 LNHDA and CDR2 SQIVND (reference sequence). Germline trimming cut 5 bases from V and 2 bases from J; bases unmatched to any gene: 6. The CDR3 totals 16 residues. The CDR3 DNA reads TGTGCCAGTAGTGGACAGGGGATACCAAACACCGGGGAGCTGTTTTTT. This translates into CASSGQGIPNTGELFF.

The chain combines TRBV10-1 with TRBJ2-3; D might be TRBD1 (5 bases). V shed 5 bases and J shed 2 bases, with 8 bases lying between them. The CDR3 runs 13 residues. Germline assignment: CDR1 WNHNN and CDR2 SYGVQD (reference sequence). The CDR3 coding sequence is TGCGCCAGCAGTCCAGGGTACACAGATACGCAGTATTTT. It is translated as CASSPGYTDTQYF.

The chain is built from TRBV27 and TRBJ2-7; TRBD2 agrees at 13 bases. In germline, CDR1 is MNHEY, CDR2 SMNVEV (reference sequence). The CDR3 loop spans 15 amino acids. Trimming removed 5 bases from V and 6 bases from J; junction bases left unmatched: 7. The DNA for the CDR3 is TGTGCCAGCAGTCCACTAGCGGGAGGGCCAAGCGAGCAGTACTTC. Protein sequence: CASSPLAGGPSEQYF.

This chain connects TRBV19 to TRBJ1-5; perhaps TRBD1 as D (6 bases). The CDR3 extends over 14 amino acids. From germline, CDR1 is LNHDA and CDR2 SQIVND (reference sequence). V was pared by 5 bases and J by 10 bases, with 18 bases between. CDR3 sequence (DNA): TGTGCCAGTAGTTTGCCGGGACACCTCAACCCCCAGCATTTT. Translating it yields CASSLPGHLNPQHF.

To note about this clone: The junction departs from the called germline gene at one end, perhaps through a read error. The chain carries TRBV7-7 and TRBJ2-5; D is undetermined. Per the germline V gene, CDR1 is SSHAT and CDR2 is FNYEAQ (reference sequence). The CDR3 totals 14 residues. The DNA for the CDR3 is TGTGCTAGCAGCCCCCTCCGGGTCGGAGAGACCCAGTACTTC. This encodes CASSPLRVGETQYF.

The CDR3 loop is CASSLVGDRTDTQYF. The CDR3 DNA sequence: TGCGCCAGCAGCTTGGTGGGAGATCGGACAGATACGCAGTATTTT. V and J are TRBV5-1 and TRBJ2-3, with D perhaps TRBD2 (5 bases). CDR1 and CDR2 from the germline V gene are SGHRS and YFSETQ. Trimming left V 0 bases short and J 3 bases short, with 11 bases between. This CDR3 region has 15 residues.

This sequence joins TRBV7-9 and TRBJ2-5; possibly TRBD1 for D (5 bases). Trimming took off 5 bases at V and 2 bases at J, with 12 bases between the two ends. The CDR3 has 14 amino acids. Germline values: CDR1 SEHNR, CDR2 FQNEAQ (reference sequence). The chain's CDR3 is CASSARQKQETQYF. In DNA, the CDR3 is TGTGCCAGCAGCGCCCGACAGAAACAAGAGACCCAGTACTTC.

The rearrangement links TRBV7-9 to TRBJ2-1, with 9 bases fitting TRBD1. This CDR3 is built from 18 residues. CDR1 SEHNR and CDR2 FQNEAQ come from the germline V gene (reference sequence). Trimming removed 3 bases from V and 3 bases from J; junction bases left unmatched: 12. CDR3 sequence (DNA): TGTGCCAGCAGCTTCTTCCTGACCGGGACAGGGATCTACAATGAGCAGTTCTTC. It codes for CASSFFLTGTGIYNEQFF.

This sequence joins TRBV15 and TRBJ2-1, with 10 bases matching TRBD2. Looked up from germline, CDR1 is LNHNV and CDR2 is YYDKDF (reference sequence). With 7 bases clipped from V and 1 base from J, the junction kept 4 bases outside the gene matches. CDR3 length equals 15 residues. CDR3 nucleotides: TGTGCCACCATACAACTAGCGGGATCCTACAATGAGCAGTTCTTC. This sequence encodes CATIQLAGSYNEQFF.

This rearrangement joins TRBV28 to TRBJ1-5; no reliable D call. V dropped 7 bases and J dropped 2 bases, with 12 bases sitting between them. This CDR3 region has 14 residues. Germline CDR1 reads MDHEN; CDR2 reads SYDVKM. CDR3 protein: CASMVSLGNQPQHF. Here the CDR3 DNA reads TGTGCCAGCATGGTTTCGTTGGGCAATCAGCCCCAGCATTTT.

The V and J genes are TRBV9 and TRBJ2-1, with 7 bases aligning to TRBD2. Germline CDR1 reads SGDLS; CDR2 reads YYNGEE. Losses at the gene ends were 4 bases for V and 2 bases for J; bases not matched to a gene: 3. This CDR3 spans 14 amino acids. CDR3 DNA sequence: TGTGCCAGCAGCCACGGGACTACCTACAATGAGCAGTTCTTC. It translates to CASSHGTTYNEQFF.

The chain recombines TRBV12-1 with TRBJ2-1; the table names TRBD2, a call not compared with the DNA. TRBV12-1 is given as a pseudogene. The CDR3 has 17 residues. CDR3: CASSRGGGRNLYNEQFF. The CDR3 DNA follows: TGTGCCAGCAGCCGGGGGGGAGGCAGGAACCTATACAATGAGCAGTTCTTC.

The chain has TRBV9 and TRBJ2-2, with no clear D. The germline gives CDR1 SGDLS, CDR2 YYNGEE. CDR3 length: 13 residues. Trimming stripped 3 bases from V and 8 bases from J, with 11 bases between. The CDR3 DNA sequence: TGTGCCAGCAGCGAAGTGGGTTCAGGGGAGCTGTTTTTT. Protein: CASSEVGSGELFF.

The V and J genes are TRBV11-3 and TRBJ2-7, with D tentatively TRBD1 (6 bases). Germline V lookup: CDR1 SGHNT, CDR2 YENEEA. The CDR3 is made up of 13 amino acids. The V gene lost 4 bases and the J gene lost 1 base, with 8 bases spanning the gap. The CDR3 loop is CASSSDRSYEQYF. The CDR3 DNA follows: TGTGCCAGCAGCTCGGACAGATCCTACGAGCAGTACTTC.

The J gene is TRBJ2-7, the V gene TRBV28, with D perhaps TRBD1 (5 bases). Germline loops: CDR1 MDHEN, CDR2 SYDVKM. With 3 bases removed from V and 7 bases from J, the gap between germline ends came to 13 bases. The CDR3 sequence is 13 residues long. The CDR3 protein is CASSFLVSGEQYF. In nucleotides, the CDR3 is TGTGCCAGCAGTTTTCTTGTATCAGGGGAGCAGTACTTC. The whole variable domain, filled in from reference TRBV28 and TRBJ2-7, reads DVKVTQSSRYLVKRTGEKVFLECVQDMDHENMFWYRQDPGLGLRLIYFSYDVKMKEKGDIPEGYSVSREKKERFSLILESASTNQTSMYLCASSFLVSGEQYFGPGTRLTVT.

The rearrangement joins TRBV2 to TRBJ2-5; no firm D call. From germline, CDR1 is SNHLY and CDR2 FYNNEI. V was cut by 3 bases and J by 5 bases, with 4 bases left in between. The CDR3 totals 11 residues. CDR3 in DNA: TGTGCCAGCAGTGATTGGGAGACCCAGTACTTC. This gives the protein CASSDWETQYF. The full variable domain, with the rest looked up from reference TRBV2 and TRBJ2-5, is EPEVTQTPSHQVTQMGQEVILRCVPISNHLYFYWYRQILGQKVEFLVSFYNNEISEKSEIFDDQFSVERPDGSNFTLKIRSTKLEDSAMYFCASSDWETQYFGPGTRLLVL.

The CDR3 protein is CASSLGAGAFSVYNEQFF. CDR3 sequence (DNA): TGTGCCAGCAGCTTAGGAGCGGGGGCCTTCTCGGTATACAATGAGCAGTTCTTC. J is TRBJ2-1 and V is TRBV7-6; 8 bases line up with TRBD2. Germline V gene data show CDR1 as SGHVS and CDR2 as FNYEAQ. The CDR3 covers 18 residues. Trimming cost V 1 base and J 4 bases; bases outside gene matches: 12.

This rearrangement joins TRBV6-5 to TRBJ2-5; perhaps TRBD2 as D (6 bases). The germline gives CDR1 MNHEY, CDR2 SVGAGI. This CDR3 comprises 11 residues. V gave up 7 bases and J gave up 3 bases, with 6 bases separating them. CDR3 in amino acids: CASKREETQYF. The CDR3 DNA is TGTGCCAGCAAGCGGGAAGAGACCCAGTACTTC.

The V call is TRBV4-2, the J call TRBJ2-1; TRBD2 matches 7 bases. V shed 6 bases and J 10 bases; nucleotides not matched to a gene: 18. Looked up from germline, CDR1 is LGHNA and CDR2 is YNFKEQ. The CDR3 length is 16 residues. CDR3 coding DNA: TGTGCCAGCAGTTACGGCGGCCTAGCGGACCCGGGGGAGCAGTTCTTC. It translates to CASSYGGLADPGEQFF.

The chain links TRBV5-1 to TRBJ2-7; 11 bases match TRBD2. Losses at the gene ends were 0 bases for V and 3 bases for J; bases not matched to a gene: 20. Per the germline V gene, CDR1 is SGHRS and CDR2 is YFSETQ. The CDR3 sequence is 21 residues long. CDR3 sequence (DNA): TGCGCCAGCAGCTTGGATGCTAGCGGGGGGTCCCAGAATCTGATCCTCTACGAGCAGTACTTC. Translation: CASSLDASGGSQNLILYEQYF.

This clone was seen once. V is TRBV4-3 and J is TRBJ2-4; D call uncertain. The ends were cut back, 1 base at V and 6 bases at J, with 16 bases in the middle. This CDR3 spans 16 amino acids. Germline V gene lookup returns CDR1 LGHNA and CDR2 YSLEER. CDR3 in amino acids: CASSQGRSPSGNIQYF. The DNA for the CDR3 is TGCGCCAGCAGCCAAGGACGGTCGCCCTCGGGAAACATTCAGTACTTC.

This clone came up once. This chain joins TRBV12-3 or TRBV12-4 and TRBJ2-1; D gene unclear. The CDR3 covers 12 residues. V was trimmed by 7 bases and J by 1 base, leaving 5 bases between them. CDR3 protein: CASNGSYNEQFF. The CDR3, as DNA: TGTGCCAGCAATGGATCCTACAATGAGCAGTTCTTC.

The chain links TRBV19 to TRBJ1-5; TRBD1 matches at 10 bases. V lost 4 bases, J lost 0 bases, and 0 bases stayed unmatched. Germline assignment: CDR1 LNHDA and CDR2 SQIVND (reference sequence). This CDR3 has 15 amino acids. The CDR3, as DNA: TGTGCCAGTAGTAGGGACAGGGGTAGCAATCAGCCCCAGCATTTT. Protein sequence: CASSRDRGSNQPQHF.

The chain combines TRBV6-5 with TRBJ1-2; D is unresolved. In germline, CDR1 is MNHEY, CDR2 SVGAGI. The CDR3 has 13 amino acids. V was cut by 7 bases and J by 8 bases, with 17 bases left in between. The CDR3 sequence is CASKTGSLGGYTF. DNA of the CDR3: TGTGCCAGCAAAACCGGGTCCTTGGGGGGCTACACCTTC.

This clone was recorded once. CDR3 residues: CASSTTGLAVEETQYF. DNA of the CDR3: TGTGCCAGCAGCACTACCGGACTAGCGGTGGAAGAGACCCAGTACTTC. V gene TRBV3-1 (or the pseudogene TRBV3-2) combines with J gene TRBJ2-5, with TRBD2 matching 10 bases. Germline CDR1 reads LGHDT; CDR2 reads YNNKEL (reference sequence). With 5 bases clipped from V and 3 bases from J, the junction kept 9 bases outside the gene matches. The CDR3 sequence is 16 residues long.

The rearrangement uses TRBV7-9 and TRBJ2-1; D not certain. V was trimmed by 1 base and J by 3 bases, leaving 1 base between them. CDR1 and CDR2 (germline): SEHNR, FQNEAQ (reference sequence). The CDR3 runs 12 residues. As DNA, the CDR3 is TGTGCCAGCAGCTTAGGCTACAATGAGCAGTTCTTC. Its translation: CASSLGYNEQFF.

The chain has TRBV9 and TRBJ2-1; TRBD1 might be the D (7 bases). The germline V and J ends were trimmed by 4 bases and 0 bases, with 14 bases remaining between them. CDR3 length equals 16 residues. Looked up from germline, CDR1 is SGDLS and CDR2 is YYNGEE. In nucleotides, the CDR3 is TGTGCCAGCAGCCGGCAGGGGGGAGGCTCCTACAATGAGCAGTTCTTC. Encoded protein: CASSRQGGGSYNEQFF.

This clone was seen a few times. This chain joins TRBV28 and TRBJ1-1; possible D gene TRBD1, 5 bases. Germline V gene lookup returns CDR1 MDHEN and CDR2 SYDVKM. V was shortened by 6 bases and J by 5 bases, with 19 bases between the two germline ends. CDR3 size: 15 residues. CDR3 in amino acids: CASSMPGWGTTEAFF. CDR3 nucleotides: TGTGCCAGCAGCATGCCAGGGTGGGGTACGACTGAAGCTTTCTTT.

This chain connects TRBV25-1 to TRBJ2-1; TRBD2 matches 11 bases. The germline gives CDR1 MGHDK, CDR2 SYGVNS. V gave up 4 bases and J gave up 4 bases; unmatched junction bases: 9. This CDR3 region has 17 residues. This CDR3 reads CASSGNSGTSGYNEQFF. In DNA form, the CDR3 reads TGTGCCAGCAGTGGCAACTCCGGGACTAGCGGATACAATGAGCAGTTCTTC. The variable domain in full, with the rest retrieved from reference TRBV25-1 and TRBJ2-1, is EADIYQTPRYLVIGTGKKITLECSQTMGHDKMYWYQQDPGMELHLIHYSYGVNSTEKGDLSSESTVSRIRTEHFPLTLESARPSHTSQYLCASSGNSGTSGYNEQFFGPGTRLTVL.

The V call is TRBV11-3, the J call TRBJ2-2, with 12 positions matching TRBD2. CDR1 and CDR2 (germline): SGHNT, YENEEA. V shed 5 bases and J 5 bases; nucleotides not matched to a gene: 3. This CDR3 spans 15 amino acids. DNA for the CDR3: TGTGCCAGCAGCCTAGCGGGAGGGCCGACCGGGGAGCTGTTTTTT. The encoded protein is CASSLAGGPTGELFF. Full variable domain (outside the CDR3, taken from reference TRBV11-3 and TRBJ2-2): EAGVVQSPRYKIIEKKQPVAFWCNPISGHNTLYWYLQNLGQGPELLIRYENEEAVDDSQLPKDRFSAERLKGVDSTLKIQPAELGDSAVYLCASSLAGGPTGELFFGEGSRLTVL.

The genes are TRBV21-1 and TRBJ1-2; the table gives TRBD1 as D, unverified against the DNA. TRBV21-1 corresponds to a pseudogene. CDR3 length: 15 residues. Here the CDR3 DNA reads TGTGCCAGCTCAAGCAGGGACAGGGAGAGTGGTGGCTACACCTTC. The encoded protein is CASSSRDRESGGYTF.